The clone carrying this T cell receptor (beta chain) was counted between two and nine times. This specimen belongs to a study of beta chain features in type 1 diabetes. The investigators reverse transcribed all of the isolated RNA, so they sequenced expressed TCRB transcripts. Sequencing was performed with immunoSEQ multiplex PCR; in TCRdb, only in-frame clones are kept and a portion is missing. Of some 900,000 clones listed, roughly 16% are singletons. CDR1 is MDHEN, CDR2 SYDVKM, per germline. The CDR3 has 15 residues. V was clipped by 8 bases and J by 6 bases, with 22 bases between them. This chain connects TRBV28 to TRBJ1-1; the D is unclear. Specimen: naive CD4+ T cells from blood. This receptor was identified in a woman younger than 30 in good health. CDR3 loop: CASGIQVVAGAEAFF. The CDR3 DNA sequence: TGTGCCAGCGGGATTCAGGTGGTCGCCGGCGCTGAAGCTTTCTTT. Full variable domain (remainder filled in from reference TRBV28 and TRBJ1-1): DVKVTQSSRYLVKRTGEKVFLECVQDMDHENMFWYRQDPGLGLRLIYFSYDVKMKEKGDIPEGYSVSREKKERFSLILESASTNQTSMYLCASGIQVVAGAEAFFGQGTRLTVV.